This T cell receptor (beta chain) was captured in a study of blood T cells in healthy people across ages. A second PCR, run for roughly 7 to 12 cycles, used a sample-barcoded 5' primer plus a J-beta primer mix. Each of the cDNA molecules was tagged by a template-switch adaptor with 12 random nucleotides. Per sample, CDR3-containing paired-end reads numbered at least 2.5 million. Using its own MiXCR run on the 5' RACE reads, TCRdb lists one record per CDR3 protein. Among some 1,800,000 distinct CDR3 sequences, more than 35% were seen once, and the ten largest hold about 23%. Germline V gene data show CDR1 as SGHDT and CDR2 as YYEEEE. CDR3 length: 14 amino acids.

This clonotype originated in a human donor in good health. The J gene is TRBJ2-4, the V gene TRBV5-6, with 9 bases aligning to TRBD1. The J call may be incorrect, as the DNA end agrees better with TRBJ2-7. Material: blood. The CDR3 region is CASSLGDRVFEQYF. The DNA of the CDR3 is TGTGCCAGCAGCTTGGGGGACAGGGTTTTCGAGCAGTACTTC.